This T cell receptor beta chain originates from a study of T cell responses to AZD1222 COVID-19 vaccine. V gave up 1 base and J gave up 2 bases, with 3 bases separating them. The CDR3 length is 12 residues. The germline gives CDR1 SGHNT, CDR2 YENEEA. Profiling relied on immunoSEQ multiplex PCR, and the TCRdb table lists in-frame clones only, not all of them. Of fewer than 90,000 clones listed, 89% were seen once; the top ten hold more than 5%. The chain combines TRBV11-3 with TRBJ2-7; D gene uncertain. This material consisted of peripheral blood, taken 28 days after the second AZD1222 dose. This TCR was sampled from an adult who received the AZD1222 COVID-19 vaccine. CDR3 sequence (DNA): TGTGCCAGCAGCTTAGTTACCTACGAGCAGTACTTC. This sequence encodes CASSLVTYEQYF. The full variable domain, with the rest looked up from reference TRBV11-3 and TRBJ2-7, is EAGVVQSPRYKIIEKKQPVAFWCNPISGHNTLYWYLQNLGQGPELLIRYENEEAVDDSQLPKDRFSAERLKGVDSTLKIQPAELGDSAVYLCASSLVTYEQYFGPGTRLTVT.